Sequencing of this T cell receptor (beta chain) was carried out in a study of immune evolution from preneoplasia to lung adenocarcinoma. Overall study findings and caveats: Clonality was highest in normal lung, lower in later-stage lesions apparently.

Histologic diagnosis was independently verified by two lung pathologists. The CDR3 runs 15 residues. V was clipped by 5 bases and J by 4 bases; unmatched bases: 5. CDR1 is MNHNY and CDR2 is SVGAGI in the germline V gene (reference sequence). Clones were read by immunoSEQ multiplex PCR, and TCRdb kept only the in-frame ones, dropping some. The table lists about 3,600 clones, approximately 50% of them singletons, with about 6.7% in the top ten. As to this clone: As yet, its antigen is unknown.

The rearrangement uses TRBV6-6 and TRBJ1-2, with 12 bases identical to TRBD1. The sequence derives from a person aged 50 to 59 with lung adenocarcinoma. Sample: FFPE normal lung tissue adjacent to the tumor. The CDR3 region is CASSLRDRGPYGYTF. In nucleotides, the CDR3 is TGTGCCAGCAGTCTTCGGGACAGGGGGCCCTATGGCTACACCTTC.